This is a list of T cell receptor beta chains from one sample in a study of neoadjuvant nivolumab and ipilimumab in lung cancer. The method was immunoSEQ multiplex PCR; TCRdb's version includes in-frame clones alone and lacks a portion of them. The sample lists 9,700 or so clones; approximately 71% were seen once. The specimen comprised tumor tissue, sampled after neoadjuvant nivolumab, alone or with ipilimumab, at or shortly before surgery. These TCRs come from an adult with non-small cell lung cancer. Some clones in this sample may be carry-over from other donors' samples. Each CDR3 is given with its conserved first and last residue. Fields, in order: clone size, D gene, J gene, V gene, CDR3 DNA, CDR3 protein. The D gene is left open where the match is weak. Only some rows state a clone size, as once, few, many or a class for expanded clones.

>few|TRBD2|TRBJ2-1|TRBV5-1
TGCGCCAGCAGCTCGCGTGGTAGCGGGGTCAATGAGCAGTTCTTC
CASSSRGSGVNEQFF
>-|-|TRBJ2-7|TRBV10-3
TGTGCCATCAGTGAGTCGTTTTCCCACGAGCAGTACTTC
CAISESFSHEQYF
>-|TRBD1|TRBJ1-2|TRBV5-1
TGCGCCAGCAGAGACCCAGGGGGCGCGGACTATGGCTACACCTTC
CASRDPGGADYGYTF
>once|TRBD1|TRBJ2-1|TRBV5-1
TGCGCCAGCAGCTACCGGGACAGGGGCAATGAGCAGTTCTTC
CASSYRDRGNEQFF
>-|-|TRBJ1-1|TRBV6-6
TGTGCCAGCAGCCTCGGGGGGGATGCCACTGAAGCTTTCTTT
CASSLGGDATEAFF
>-|TRBD2|TRBJ2-5|TRBV9
TGTGCCAGCAGCGTAGCACTAGCGGGAGTCGAGACCCAGTACTTC
CASSVALAGVETQYF
>-|TRBD2|TRBJ2-7|TRBV5-1
TGCGCCAGCAGCTTGCTAGCGGGAGTAAGGCAGTACTTC
CASSLLAGVRQYF
>-|TRBD2|TRBJ2-1|TRBV7-8
TGTGCCAGCAGCCGAAGGCTAGCGGGAGGCAATGAGCAGTTCTTC
CASSRRLAGGNEQFF
>-|-|TRBJ1-1|TRBV25-1
TGTGCCAGCAGTGAATATGTGAATGGACTCACTGAAGCTTTCTTT
CASSEYVNGLTEAFF
>-|-|TRBJ2-2|TRBV7-2
TGTGCCAGCACTCCTCTCCTATACAACACCGGGGAGCTGTTTTTT
CASTPLLYNTGELFF
>-|-|TRBJ1-2|TRBV4-1
TGCGCCAGCAGCCAGCACGAGGGAGGGCACTATGGCTACACCTTC
CASSQHEGGHYGYTF
>-|-|TRBJ1-1|TRBV30
TGTCTTTTGGGTCGGCCGAACACTGAAGCTTTCTTT
CLLGRPNTEAFF
>medium-sized|-|TRBJ1-5|TRBV2
TGTGCCAGCAGTGCTACAGGGAATCAGCCCCAGCATTTT
CASSATGNQPQHF
>-|TRBD2|TRBJ2-1|TRBV11-3
TGTGCCAGCAGCTTAGGAGGCCGGGGGGTGAATGAGCAGTTCTTC
CASSLGGRGVNEQFF
>-|-|TRBJ2-7|TRBV10-3
TGTGCCATCAACGACAGGGGAGGGACCTACGAGCAGTACTTC
CAINDRGGTYEQYF
>-|-|TRBJ2-7|TRBV20-1
TGCAGTGCCGGTGGGGCCTACGAGCAGTACTTC
CSAGGAYEQYF
>-|TRBD1|TRBJ1-6|TRBV19
TGTGCCAGTAGCCAGGGGGCAGGGATTAATTCACCCCTCCACTTT
CASSQGAGINSPLHF
>-|-|TRBJ2-5|TRBV2
TGTGCCAGCAGTGAAGCGGGTTTTCGGCAGGCCCCCAAGGGGACCCAGTACTTC
CASSEAGFRQAPKGTQYF
>-|-|TRBJ2-1|TRBV5-4
TGTGCCAGCAGCCCGATGGACTCCTACAATGAGCAGTTCTTC
CASSPMDSYNEQFF
>-|TRBD1|TRBJ2-7|TRBV29-1
TGCAGCGTTGAACTCCGGGACAGGGGGTACGAGCAGTACTTC
CSVELRDRGYEQYF
>-|-|TRBJ2-7|TRBV11-1
TGTGCCAGCAGCTTAGCGGGAGAAAGCGAGCAGTACTTC
CASSLAGESEQYF
>few|-|TRBJ1-3|TRBV29-1
TGCAGCGTTGCGGGCCCATATGGGGGAAACACCATATATTTT
CSVAGPYGGNTIYF
>-|TRBD2|TRBJ2-3|TRBV14
TGTGCCAGCAGCCGTCTTCCCGGGACTAGCGGGGGGGCGGATACGCAGTATTTT
CASSRLPGTSGGADTQYF
>-|-|TRBJ1-1|TRBV2
TGTGCCAGCAGTTACCCCATCCGAATTCAGTTGGCGAACACTGAAGCTTTCTTT
CASSYPIRIQLANTEAFF
>-|TRBD2|TRBJ2-1|TRBV28
TGTGCCAGCCCTCCCCAGGAACTAGCGGGAAGCTCCTACAATGAGCAGTTCTTC
CASPPQELAGSSYNEQFF
>-|TRBD1|TRBJ2-3|TRBV29-1
TGCAGCGCTATAACCGGGACAGCTGATTGGGGCACAGATACGCAGTATTTT
CSAITGTADWGTDTQYF
>once|-|TRBJ2-7|TRBV27
TGTGCCATCGGGGGCGGATACTACGAGCAGTACTTC
CAIGGGYYEQYF
>-|-|TRBJ2-1|TRBV11-2
TGTGCCAGCAGCTCAGGACGGACCTTAAGCTCCTACAATGAGCAGTTCTTC
CASSSGRTLSSYNEQFF
>few|-|TRBJ1-1|TRBV18
TGTGCCAGCTCACCACCGCCTCTTGAAGCTTTCTTT
CASSPPPLEAFF
>-|-|TRBJ2-2|TRBV11-3
TGTGCCAGCAGCCGCTTACGGGAGCTGTTTTTT
CASSRLRELFF
>-|-|TRBJ1-4|TRBV4-1
TGCGCCAGCAGGGATCAGGGAATTAATGAAAAACTGTTTTTT
CASRDQGINEKLFF
>-|-|TRBJ1-3|TRBV19
TGTGCCAGTAGTATTCTCGCGGGAGGAAACACCATATATTTT
CASSILAGGNTIYF
>few|-|TRBJ2-7|TRBV11-2
TGTGCCAGCAGCTTGGGGGTTACCAGCTCCTACGAGCAGTACTTC
CASSLGVTSSYEQYF
>-|-|TRBJ1-1|TRBV29-1
TGCAGCGCCGAGAGAACTTATCCTGAAGCTTTCTTT
CSAERTYPEAFF
>-|-|TRBJ1-6|TRBV11-2
TGTGCCAGCAGCTTATCACAGGGTGGCTCACCCCTCCACTTT
CASSLSQGGSPLHF
>few|TRBD2|TRBJ2-7|TRBV9
TGTGCCAGCAGCCCGGGACTAGCGGATCTCTACGAGCAGTACTTC
CASSPGLADLYEQYF
>few|-|TRBJ1-2|TRBV6-5
TGTGCCAGCAGGTCCAAGGTTGGCTACACCTTC
CASRSKVGYTF
>-|-|TRBJ2-3|TRBV5-6
TGTGCCAGCAGCTTTGGTGCCTATGTAACAGATACGCAGTATTTT
CASSFGAYVTDTQYF
>-|TRBD2|TRBJ2-7|TRBV2
TGTGCCAGCAGTGAACTAGCGGAGAGACTACCCGAGCAGTACTTC
CASSELAERLPEQYF
>-|-|TRBJ2-1|TRBV5-1
TGCGCCAGCAGCTGGGATACTAGCACCGATGAGCAGTTCTTC
CASSWDTSTDEQFF
>-|-|TRBJ1-2|TRBV29-1
TGCAGCGTTGGGCAGGGGGGCTACACCTTC
CSVGQGGYTF
>few|TRBD1|TRBJ1-5|TRBV5-8
TGTGCCAGCAGCTTGCGGACAGGGTACCAGCCCCAGCATTTT
CASSLRTGYQPQHF
>-|-|TRBJ1-6|TRBV7-8
TGTGCCAGCAGCTTATCGGGGGAAGGGAATTCACCCCTCCACTTT
CASSLSGEGNSPLHF
>-|TRBD1|TRBJ2-7|TRBV7-9
TGTGCCAGCAGCGCCCCTGACAGGGGTACCTACGAGCAGTACTTC
CASSAPDRGTYEQYF
>once|TRBD1|TRBJ2-7|TRBV7-2
TGTGCCAGCAGCTTACGACAGGGCTCCTACGAGCAGTACTTC
CASSLRQGSYEQYF
>-|TRBD1|TRBJ1-2|TRBV5-4
TGTGCCAGCAGCCCAGGGACAGGGGAACGGTATGGCTACACCTTC
CASSPGTGERYGYTF
>-|-|TRBJ2-1|TRBV4-3
TGCGCCAGCAGCCGGGTGGGGCAGGGTGAGCAGTTCTTC
CASSRVGQGEQFF
>-|TRBD1|TRBJ1-2|TRBV6-6
TGTGCCACCCTGGGACAGGGAGATAACTATGGCTACACCTTC
CATLGQGDNYGYTF
>-|-|TRBJ2-7|TRBV5-1
TGCGCCAGCAGCAGGGACTCCGGGACCTCCTACGAGCAGTACTTC
CASSRDSGTSYEQYF
>-|-|TRBJ1-5|TRBV11-3
TGTGCCAGCAGCTTGTCAGGGCCCGATCAGCCCCAGCATTTT
CASSLSGPDQPQHF
>-|-|TRBJ1-5|TRBV10-3
TGTGCCATCAGTGATACGGAGAAAACGGCGCCAAATCAGCCCCAGCATTTT
CAISDTEKTAPNQPQHF
>medium-sized|-|TRBJ2-1|TRBV7-2
TGTGCCAGCAGCTTAGGTTCAAGCTCCTACAATGAGCAGTTCTTC
CASSLGSSSYNEQFF